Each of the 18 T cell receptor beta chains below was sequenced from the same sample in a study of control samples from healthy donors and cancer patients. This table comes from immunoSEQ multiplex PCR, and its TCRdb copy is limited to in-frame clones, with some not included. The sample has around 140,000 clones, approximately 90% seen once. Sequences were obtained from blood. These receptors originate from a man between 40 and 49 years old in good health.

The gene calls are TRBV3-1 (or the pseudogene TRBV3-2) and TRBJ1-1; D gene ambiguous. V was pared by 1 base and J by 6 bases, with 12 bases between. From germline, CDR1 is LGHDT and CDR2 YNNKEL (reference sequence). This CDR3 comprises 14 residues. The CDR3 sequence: CASSQGVPRAEAFF. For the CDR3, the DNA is TGTGCCAGCAGCCAAGGGGTCCCGAGGGCTGAAGCTTTCTTT.

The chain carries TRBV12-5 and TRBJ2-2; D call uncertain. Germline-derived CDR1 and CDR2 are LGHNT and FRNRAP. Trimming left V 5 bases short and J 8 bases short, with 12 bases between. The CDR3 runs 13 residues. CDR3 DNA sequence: TGTGCTAGTGGTCCTGTCCCGGCAGGGGAGCTGTTTTTT. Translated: CASGPVPAGELFF.

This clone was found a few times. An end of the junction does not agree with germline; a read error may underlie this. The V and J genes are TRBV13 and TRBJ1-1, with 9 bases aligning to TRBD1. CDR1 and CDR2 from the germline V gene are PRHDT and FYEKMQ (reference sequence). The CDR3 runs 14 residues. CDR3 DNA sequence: TGTGCCAGCAGTTTAGGACAGGGGAGCACTGAAGCTTTCTTT. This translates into CASSLGQGSTEAFF.

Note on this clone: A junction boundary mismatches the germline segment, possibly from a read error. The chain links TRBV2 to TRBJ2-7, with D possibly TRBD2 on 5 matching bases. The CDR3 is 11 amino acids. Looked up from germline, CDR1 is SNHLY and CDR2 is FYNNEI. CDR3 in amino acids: CASSGERSEDF. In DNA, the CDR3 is TGTGCCAGCAGTGGGGAGCGGTCTGAGGACTTC.

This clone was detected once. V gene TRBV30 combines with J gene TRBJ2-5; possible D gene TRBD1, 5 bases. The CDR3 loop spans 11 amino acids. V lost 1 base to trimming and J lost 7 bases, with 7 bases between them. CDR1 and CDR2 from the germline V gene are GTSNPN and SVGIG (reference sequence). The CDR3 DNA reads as TGTGCCTGGAGTGGGGGCGGGACCCAGTACTTC. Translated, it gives CAWSGGGTQYF.

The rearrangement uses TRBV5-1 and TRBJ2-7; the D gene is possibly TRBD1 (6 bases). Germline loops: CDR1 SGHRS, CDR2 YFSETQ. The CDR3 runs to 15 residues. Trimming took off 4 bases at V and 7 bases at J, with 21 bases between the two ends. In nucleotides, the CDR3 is TGCGCCAGCAGCATCGACCCGGACAGATCGGGGGAGCAGTACTTC. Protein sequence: CASSIDPDRSGEQYF.

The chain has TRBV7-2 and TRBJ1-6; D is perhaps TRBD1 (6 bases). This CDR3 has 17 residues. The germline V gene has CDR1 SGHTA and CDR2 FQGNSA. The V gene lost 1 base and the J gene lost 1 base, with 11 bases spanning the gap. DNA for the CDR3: TGTGCCAGCAGCTTAGTCAGGGGTGGATCCTATAATTCACCCCTCCACTTT. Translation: CASSLVRGGSYNSPLHF.

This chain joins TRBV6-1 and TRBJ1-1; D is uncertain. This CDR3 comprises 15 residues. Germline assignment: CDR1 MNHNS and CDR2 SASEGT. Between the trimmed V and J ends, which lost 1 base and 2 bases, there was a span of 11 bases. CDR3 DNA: TGTGCCAGCAGTGAAGGGAACACTATCAACACTGAAGCTTTCTTT. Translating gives CASSEGNTINTEAFF.

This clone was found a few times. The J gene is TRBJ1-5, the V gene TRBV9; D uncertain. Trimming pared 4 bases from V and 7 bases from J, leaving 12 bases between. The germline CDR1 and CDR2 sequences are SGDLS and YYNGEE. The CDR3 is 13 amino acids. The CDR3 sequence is CASSLSPGQPQHF. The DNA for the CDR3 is TGTGCCAGCAGCCTATCCCCGGGACAGCCCCAGCATTTT.

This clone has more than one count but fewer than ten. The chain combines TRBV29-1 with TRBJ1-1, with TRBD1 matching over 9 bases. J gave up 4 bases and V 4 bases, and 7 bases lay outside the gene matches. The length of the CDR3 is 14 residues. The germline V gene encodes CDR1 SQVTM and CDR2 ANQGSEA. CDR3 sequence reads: CSVVDRGFSTEAFF. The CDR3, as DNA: TGCAGCGTTGTCGACAGGGGGTTTAGCACTGAAGCTTTCTTT.

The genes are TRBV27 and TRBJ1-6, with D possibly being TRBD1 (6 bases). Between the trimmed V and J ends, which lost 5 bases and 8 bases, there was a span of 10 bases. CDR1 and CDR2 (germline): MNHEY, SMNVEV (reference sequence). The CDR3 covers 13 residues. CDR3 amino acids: CASSPGQHSPLHF. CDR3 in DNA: TGTGCCAGCAGTCCAGGACAGCATTCACCCCTCCACTTT.

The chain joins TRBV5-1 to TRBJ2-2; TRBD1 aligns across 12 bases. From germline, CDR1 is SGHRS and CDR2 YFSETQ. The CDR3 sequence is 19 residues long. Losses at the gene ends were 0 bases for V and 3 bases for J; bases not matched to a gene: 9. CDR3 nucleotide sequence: TGCGCCAGCAGCTTGGCCCACGGGACAGGGGGCGCCGACACCGGGGAGCTGTTTTTT. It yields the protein CASSLAHGTGGADTGELFF.

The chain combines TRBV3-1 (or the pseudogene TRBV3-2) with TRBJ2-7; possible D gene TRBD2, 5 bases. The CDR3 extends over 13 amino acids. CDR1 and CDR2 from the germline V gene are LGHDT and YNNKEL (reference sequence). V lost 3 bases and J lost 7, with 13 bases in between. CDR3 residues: CASSHLGGQEQYF. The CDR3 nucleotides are TGTGCCAGCAGCCATTTAGGCGGGCAGGAGCAGTACTTC.

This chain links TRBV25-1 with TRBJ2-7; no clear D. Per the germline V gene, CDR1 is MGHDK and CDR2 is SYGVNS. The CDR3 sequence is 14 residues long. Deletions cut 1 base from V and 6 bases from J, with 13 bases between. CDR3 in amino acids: CASSEFGERVEQYF. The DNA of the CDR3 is TGTGCCAGCAGTGAATTCGGAGAACGGGTCGAGCAGTACTTC.

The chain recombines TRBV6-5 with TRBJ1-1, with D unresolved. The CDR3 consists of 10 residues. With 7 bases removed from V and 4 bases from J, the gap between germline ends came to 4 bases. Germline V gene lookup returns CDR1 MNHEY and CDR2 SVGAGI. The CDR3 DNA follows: TGTGCCAGCATCTTCACTGAAGCTTTCTTT. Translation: CASIFTEAFF.

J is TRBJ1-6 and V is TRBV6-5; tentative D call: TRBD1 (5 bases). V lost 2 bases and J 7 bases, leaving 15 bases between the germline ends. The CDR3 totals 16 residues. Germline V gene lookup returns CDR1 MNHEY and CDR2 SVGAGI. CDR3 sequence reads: CASSYRPGNENSPLHF. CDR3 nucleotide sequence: TGTGCCAGCAGTTACCGGCCAGGGAATGAGAATTCACCCCTCCACTTT.

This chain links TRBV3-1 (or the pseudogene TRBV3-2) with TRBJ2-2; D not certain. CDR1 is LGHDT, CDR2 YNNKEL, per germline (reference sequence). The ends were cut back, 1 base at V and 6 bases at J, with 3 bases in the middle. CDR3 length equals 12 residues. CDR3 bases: TGTGCCAGCAGCCAAGGGGCCGGGGAGCTGTTTTTT. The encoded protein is CASSQGAGELFF.

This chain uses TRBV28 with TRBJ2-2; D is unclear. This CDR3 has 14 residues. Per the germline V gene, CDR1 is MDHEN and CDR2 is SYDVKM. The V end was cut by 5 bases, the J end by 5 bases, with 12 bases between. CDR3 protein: CASSPRPDTGELFF. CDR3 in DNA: TGTGCCAGCAGTCCGCGTCCAGATACCGGGGAGCTGTTTTTT.